The 5 T cell receptor beta chains below come from one sample, sequenced in a study of blood T cell repertoires in COVID-19. Clones were sequenced by immunoSEQ multiplex PCR, and TCRdb holds only the in-frame ones, with some missing. The repertoire holds fewer than 300,000 clones, with around 85% as singletons. Specimen: peripheral blood. These receptors were taken from a man aged 45-60 years with active or convalescent COVID-19.

The V and J genes are TRBV28 and TRBJ1-5, with D perhaps TRBD1 (5 bases). CDR3 length: 17 residues. The V and J ends lost 4 bases and 0 bases respectively, with 16 bases between them. The germline V gene encodes CDR1 MDHEN and CDR2 SYDVKM. CDR3 in DNA: TGTGCCAGCAGTTGGGCTGGGGCAGACAATAGCAATCAGCCCCAGCATTTT. It yields the protein CASSWAGADNSNQPQHF.

This clone turned up a few times. The chain is built from TRBV2 and TRBJ2-2, with a possible D match to TRBD2 (6 bases). CDR3 length equals 18 residues. Trimming shortened V by 0 bases and J by 6 bases, and 20 bases separated the two germline ends. Per germline, CDR1 SNHLY and CDR2 FYNNEI. CDR3 coding DNA: TGTGCCAGCAGTGAAGCGCTTCTGGGGACTGACCCACCCGGGGAGCTGTTTTTT. As protein: CASSEALLGTDPPGELFF.

This rearrangement joins TRBV9 to TRBJ2-7; TRBD2 might be the D (5 bases). Germline V gene data show CDR1 as SGDLS and CDR2 as YYNGEE. Trimming removed 4 bases from V and 0 bases from J, with 11 bases in between. The CDR3 totals 14 residues. CDR3: CASSPGDHSYEQYF. CDR3 DNA sequence: TGTGCCAGCAGCCCCGGGGATCACTCCTACGAGCAGTACTTC.

This clone was seen a handful of times. V and J are TRBV6-4 and TRBJ2-1, with 12 nucleotides matching TRBD1. Per germline, CDR1 MRHNA and CDR2 SNTAGT. The CDR3 sequence is 16 residues long. Trimming removed 0 bases from V and 6 bases from J; junction bases left unmatched: 3. Here the CDR3 DNA reads TGTGCCAGCAGTGACTCTGGGACAGGGGGCCGCAATGAGCAGTTCTTC. It encodes CASSDSGTGGRNEQFF.

This chain connects TRBV6-1 to TRBJ1-2; TRBD1 is a possible D gene (5 bases). This CDR3 region has 13 residues. V was pared by 0 bases and J by 5 bases, with 7 bases between. Germline values: CDR1 MNHNS, CDR2 SASEGT. The CDR3 loop reads CASSEAGQYGYTF. As DNA, the CDR3 is TGTGCCAGCAGTGAAGCGGGGCAATATGGCTACACCTTC.